The 2 T cell receptor beta chains reported below all come from one sample, sequenced in a study of T-cell reconstitution after alpha-beta-depleted transplantation in children (dated by TCRdb to the mid-2010s). The treatment or condition label on this specimen signifies: allogeneic hematopoietic cell transplantation with graft depleted of TCRalphabeta T cells and CD19 B cells. The method behind the library was PCR. This sample was sequenced with an Illumina HiSeq 2500. Molecular barcoding was employed in the preparation of TCR libraries, with unique molecular identifiers being used to normalize TCRbeta repertoire quantification. TCRdb itself trimmed the public reads at Q25 with fastp, ran MiXCR and retained productive beta chains. Records with the same CDR3 protein are collapsed into one entry carrying the most frequent genes and DNA. Counted in this sample were some 460,000 distinct CDR3 sequences; around 16% of them appeared once. Together, the top ten hold less than 30% of the sample.

The sample consisted of PBMCs, mostly from graft donor cells, taken 360 days after TCRalphabeta/CD19-depleted stem cell transplant. The receptors here all came from a boy in the first two years of life who had a stem cell transplant for Wiskott-Aldrich syndrome, so the T cells may come from the graft donor.

This rearrangement joins TRBV11-2 to TRBJ2-1; 11 nucleotides line up with TRBD2. The ends lost 5 bases at V and 7 bases at J; junction bases unmatched: 16. This CDR3 spans 18 amino acids. The germline V gene encodes CDR1 SGHAT and CDR2 FQNNGV. The CDR3 is CASSKETIAGGPKNEQFF. The CDR3 bases are TGTGCCAGCAGCAAGGAAACTATAGCGGGAGGGCCGAAGAATGAGCAGTTCTTC.

V gene TRBV10-3 combines with J gene TRBJ2-3; 8 nucleotides agree with TRBD2. Unmatched junction bases numbered 9, after V lost 0 bases and J lost 7 bases. The CDR3 runs to 16 residues. Germline V CDR1 and CDR2: ENHRY, SYGVKD. This CDR3 reads CAISESERGFSHTQYF. The CDR3 nucleotides read TGTGCCATCAGTGAGTCTGAGCGGGGGTTCTCGCATACGCAGTATTTT.